This TCR beta chain originates from a study of blood T cell repertoires in COVID-19. Looking at the study overall: Samples representing acute and convalescent COVID-19 were sourced from the United States, Italy and Spain.

The table came from immunoSEQ multiplex PCR; TCRdb's copy has only in-frame clones and leaves some out. The data show 50,000 to 65,000 clones, 65% to 85% seen once. The V end was cut by 3 bases, the J end by 7 bases, with 18 bases between. The CDR3 covers 15 residues. Germline V gives CDR1 GTSNPN, CDR2 SVGIG (reference sequence). The chain couples TRBV30 to TRBJ1-4; tentatively, D is TRBD1 (6 bases). This TCR came from a woman aged 60 to 75 who had been exposed to COVID-19. Sequenced material: PBMCs or T cells enriched from blood (not recorded which). DNA for the CDR3: TGTGCCTGGAGCACTGCCCAGGGGCCGGGTGAAAAACTGTTTTTT. Translation: CAWSTAQGPGEKLFF.